The clone carrying this T cell receptor beta chain was counted between two and nine times. In TCRdb, the reads were re-called with MiXCR into one record per CDR3 protein. The sample holds roughly 27,000 distinct CDR3 sequences; about 18% are singletons and the top ten take approximately 3.7%. Germline V gene sequence: CDR1 GTSNPN, CDR2 SVGIG (reference sequence). V lost 4 bases and J 6 bases, leaving 8 bases between the germline ends. The CDR3 is 11 amino acids. This record comes from a study of patients with pleural tuberculosis. Material for sequencing was peripheral blood. The chain has TRBV30 and TRBJ2-3, with unresolved D. This TCR derives from a human donor with pleural tuberculosis. CDR3 residues: CAWTLRDTQYF. CDR3 nucleotides: TGTGCCTGGACCCTCCGGGATACGCAGTATTTT.